This TCR beta chain comes out of a study of shared clonotypes between healthy human individuals (TCRdb year 2020). Looking at the study overall: The cohort comprised a couple of women and three men aged 18 to 49 years. For each donor, CD4 naive and CD4 memory were each run on three plates, CD8 naive on two plates, and CD8 memory on one plate. To estimate repertoire size and how much clonotypes are shared between individuals, the study performed deep sequencing of blood TCR repertoires from about five healthy adults. To increase sequencing depth and limit assay-specific biases, TCR repertoire library preparation and sequencing were carried out by different laboratories using diverse techniques. Between about 0.9 and 10 billion PBMCs per donor were obtained by leukapheresis.

TCR CDR3 regions were amplified from genomic DNA by multiplex PCR using the deep immunoSEQ assay. Extracted genomic DNA from each cell subset was distributed evenly across all wells of several immunoSEQ 96-well plates, and each plate was treated as a replicate. For sorted subsets, around 200 ng genomic DNA, equal to tens of thousands of T cell genomes, was loaded into each replicate PCR. The purified libraries were quantified using a Qubit 3.0 fluorometer, sized with a Bioanalyzer 2100, and then quantified again using the KAPA Library Quantification kit. Every immunoSEQ 96-well plate was sequenced on a dedicated single-read 150-cycle Illumina NextSeq 550 flow cell. The study's own analysis went as follows. The immunoSEQ output contained only junctional sequences without quality scores, so filtering could not match that applied to full-length reads. To assign V/J genes and CDR3, sequences were annotated against IMGT germline references using PyIR, a Python wrapper for IgBLAST v1.9. Any read was removed if the V/J assignment was weak (E-value above 1e-6), the CDR3 was missing, or the read contained stop codons, out-of-frame junctions, or ambiguous translated residues. V3J clonotypes were defined as sequences sharing the same inferred V gene, J gene, and CDR3 amino acid sequence. Percentage overlap between repertoires was calculated by dividing the number of shared unique clonotypes by the size of the smaller repertoire. RTK rarefaction, the Chao1 estimator, and Recon v2.1 estimates of unobserved clonotypes were used to assess repertoire richness. Generation probabilities were computed with OLGA for all TCRbeta clonotypes obtained by the gDNA method from a few donors. Sourced from immuneACCESS, this table was stored by TCRdb with only in-frame sequences that have V and J called. A share of the clones is absent; for the studies checked, an unresolved V gene accounts for under half, and the remainder has no known explanation. V and J calls and clone size are copied from that table; D and trimming were computed from the DNA. This sample gives hundreds of thousands of clones in total; approximately 96% of them show up just once. Together, the top ten hold 0.11% of the sample.

Worth noting for this clone: The antigen this receptor binds is unknown. Per-base qualities were not stored, and no clone one base away is much larger. This specimen includes other DNA sequences encoding the same CDR3.

Ends trimmed: V by 3 bases, J by 4 bases; bases unmatched to a gene: 3. CDR1 SGDLS and CDR2 YYNGEE were looked up in the germline V gene. From the cysteine up to the phenylalanine, the CDR3 has a length of 14 residues. Left in the record is the CDR3 DNA by itself, 42 bases read in frame from the first base. For the CD8 naive samples, CD45RO-negative cells were positively selected for CCR7, yielding a CD45RA+CCR7+ population from which TemRA cells were excluded. The donors were healthy, HIV-negative adults with no recently reported acute infections or vaccinations. Every donor was a Caucasian adult living in Nashville, Tennessee, USA. Blood was collected by leukapheresis, and PBMCs were isolated by Ficoll-Histopaque density gradient centrifugation and then cryopreserved in liquid nitrogen vapor phase. Analytical flow cytometry was used to check the purity and quantity of each magnetically sorted T cell population. Each sorted fraction had its genomic DNA isolated and then quantified by UV absorbance on a Nanodrop 2000c.

Study-wide conclusions, independent of this receptor: About 5% of naive CD4, 3% to 4% of naive CD8, approximately 2.2% of memory CD4, and 0.4% of memory CD8 clonotypes were shared across four donors. Rarefaction of sorted-subset datasets indicated incomplete sequencing despite the large sequencing depth. Compared with non-shared clonotypes, clonotypes shared by all four sorted-subset donors had higher generation probabilities. Only blood was sampled, and tissue TCR repertoires likely differ from those in blood. Estimated clonotype richness was generally larger for naive than for memory subsets. Pairwise subsampling indicated that sequencing depth was expected to affect the degree of clonotype sharing among donors. The small number of donors limited the genetic and exposure-history diversity represented.

The receptor was isolated from a woman in her 30s in good health. Sequencing was performed on naive CD8+ T cells sorted from blood. This specimen's cell subset or site label, interpreted: CD45RA+CCR7+. The V gene is TRBV9 and the J gene is TRBJ2-7, and TRBD2 aligns with 11 junction nucleotides. In nucleotide form, the sequence is TGTGCCAGCAGCGCAGGGACTAGCGGATACGAGCAGTACTTC. Its amino acids are CASSAGTSGYEQYF.